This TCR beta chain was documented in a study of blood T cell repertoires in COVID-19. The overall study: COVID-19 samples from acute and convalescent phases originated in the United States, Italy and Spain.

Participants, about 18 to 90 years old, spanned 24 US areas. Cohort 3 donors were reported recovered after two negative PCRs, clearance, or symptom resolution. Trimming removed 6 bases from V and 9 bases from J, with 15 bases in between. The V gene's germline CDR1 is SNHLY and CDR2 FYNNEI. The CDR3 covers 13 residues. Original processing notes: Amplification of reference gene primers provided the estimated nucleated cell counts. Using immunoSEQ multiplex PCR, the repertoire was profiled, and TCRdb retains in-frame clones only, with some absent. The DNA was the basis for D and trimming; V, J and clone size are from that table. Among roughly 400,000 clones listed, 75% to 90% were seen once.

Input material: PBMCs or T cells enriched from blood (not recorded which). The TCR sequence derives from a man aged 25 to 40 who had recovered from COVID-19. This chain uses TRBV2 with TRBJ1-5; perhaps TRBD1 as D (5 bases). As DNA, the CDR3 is TGTGCCAGCAGGGGAGGGGAGGAGCGGCCCCAGCATTTT. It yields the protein CASRGGEERPQHF.